The 21 T cell receptor beta chains reported below all come from one sample, sequenced in a study of blood T cell repertoires in COVID-19. This table comes from immunoSEQ multiplex PCR, and its TCRdb copy is limited to in-frame clones, with some not included. The sample lists 95,000 to 100,000 clones, around 84% seen once, with approximately 1.8% in the top ten. The sequenced sample was peripheral blood. The origin of the receptors is a woman between 70 and 85 years old with active or convalescent COVID-19.

The table lists this clone with a count of one. This chain joins TRBV7-9 and TRBJ2-3, with 13 bases aligning to TRBD2. Trimming took 4 bases from V and 1 from J; bases not matched to a gene: 2. This CDR3 contains 16 residues. Germline assignment: CDR1 SEHNR and CDR2 FQNEAQ (reference sequence). CDR3 residues: CASSWGTSGGTDTQYF. The CDR3, as DNA: TGTGCCAGCAGCTGGGGGACTAGCGGGGGCACAGATACGCAGTATTTT.

This chain joins TRBV7-9 and TRBJ1-2; TRBD1 agrees at 7 bases. J was trimmed by 8 bases and V by 5 bases; bases with no gene match: 17. Germline values: CDR1 SEHNR, CDR2 FQNEAQ (reference sequence). This CDR3 contains 16 residues. The CDR3: CASSIRQGSRSTGYTF. The CDR3 coding sequence is TGTGCCAGCAGCATAAGACAGGGTAGTCGTTCTACCGGCTACACCTTC.

This chain links TRBV27 with TRBJ1-1, with no clear D. This CDR3 spans 13 amino acids. Germline CDR1 and CDR2: MNHEY and SMNVEV (reference sequence). Trimming took 2 bases from V and 2 from J, leaving 6 bases between them. The CDR3 here is CASSLMANTEAFF. For the CDR3, the DNA is TGTGCCAGCAGTTTAATGGCCAACACTGAAGCTTTCTTT.

The V call is TRBV5-1, the J call TRBJ2-1, with TRBD2 matching over 11 bases. The CDR3 contains 16 residues. Germline V lookup: CDR1 SGHRS, CDR2 YFSETQ. Trimming took 4 bases from V and 6 from J; bases not matched to a gene: 9. CDR3 in amino acids: CASSDLLAGATNEQFF. In DNA, the CDR3 is TGCGCCAGCAGCGACCTACTAGCGGGGGCTACCAATGAGCAGTTCTTC.

This clone is a singleton in its sample. J is TRBJ2-3 and V is TRBV6-6, with no clear D. V lost 6 bases and J 6 bases, leaving 10 bases between the germline ends. This CDR3 has 12 amino acids. The germline CDR1 and CDR2 sequences are MNHNY and SVGAGI (reference sequence). The CDR3 sequence: CASSHGPDTQYF. In DNA, the CDR3 is TGTGCCAGCAGCCATGGCCCTGATACGCAGTATTTT.

The gene calls are TRBV5-4 and TRBJ2-7; possibly TRBD1 for D (5 bases). Trimming removed 0 bases at V and 1 base at J, with 8 bases between. The germline CDR1 and CDR2 sequences are SGHNT and YYREEE (reference sequence). The CDR3 extends over 14 amino acids. CDR3 residues: CASSLGGQSYEQYF. The CDR3 region has the DNA TGTGCCAGCAGCTTGGGGGGCCAGTCCTACGAGCAGTACTTC.

The chain couples TRBV18 to TRBJ2-5, with TRBD2 matching over 15 bases. V lost 0 bases and J lost 4; bases outside the gene matches: 0. Germline V gives CDR1 KGHSH, CDR2 LQKENI. The CDR3 covers 16 residues. CDR3 sequence: CASSPPGLAGGETQYF. DNA for the CDR3: TGTGCCAGCTCACCACCGGGACTAGCGGGAGGAGAGACCCAGTACTTC.

V and J are TRBV4-3 and TRBJ1-1, with unresolved D. The CDR3 loop spans 15 amino acids. The germline V gene encodes CDR1 LGHNA and CDR2 YSLEER. V was trimmed by 0 bases and J by 0 bases, leaving 8 bases between them. The CDR3 DNA reads as TGCGCCAGCAGCCAAGATTCGGGGATGAACACTGAAGCTTTCTTT. Amino acid sequence: CASSQDSGMNTEAFF.

V and J are TRBV12-5 and TRBJ1-1; 8 bases are shared with TRBD1. V was clipped by 8 bases and J by 1 base; unmatched bases: 3. The CDR3 length is 13 residues. Germline loops: CDR1 LGHNT, CDR2 FRNRAP. As DNA, the CDR3 is TGTGCTAGTAACCAGGGGGCGAACACTGAAGCTTTCTTT. Translating gives CASNQGANTEAFF.

This rearrangement joins TRBV6-2 or TRBV6-3 to TRBJ1-2; D might be TRBD1 (6 bases). Germline lookup yields CDR1 MNHEY and CDR2 SVGEGT. Deletions cut 3 bases from V and 5 bases from J, with 13 bases between. There are 14 residues in the CDR3. CDR3 coding DNA: TGTGCCAGCAGTTATGCCGGGACACTATATGGCTACACCTTC. It encodes CASSYAGTLYGYTF.

The chain has TRBV24-1 and TRBJ2-1; 14 positions agree with TRBD2. The germline gives CDR1 KGHDR, CDR2 SFDVKD. The CDR3 totals 20 residues. V shed 5 bases and J 0 bases; nucleotides not matched to a gene: 11. CDR3 region: CATSVKPGLAGVNSYNEQFF. CDR3 sequence (DNA): TGTGCCACCAGTGTTAAACCGGGACTAGCGGGGGTGAACTCCTACAATGAGCAGTTCTTC.

The chain recombines TRBV19 with TRBJ2-7; D is ambiguous. The germline CDR1 and CDR2 sequences are LNHDA and SQIVND (reference sequence). V dropped 3 bases and J dropped 5 bases, with 11 bases sitting between them. The CDR3 loop spans 13 amino acids. CDR3 sequence: CASSIAGSNEQYF. For the CDR3, the DNA is TGTGCCAGTAGTATCGCCGGGTCCAACGAGCAGTACTTC.

The chain recombines TRBV4-3 with TRBJ1-3; no definite D call. The CDR3 totals 15 residues. Germline-derived CDR1 and CDR2 are LGHNA and YSLEER. Trimming left V 0 bases short and J 0 bases short, with 6 bases between. CDR3 in amino acids: CASSQDRNSGNTIYF. CDR3 in DNA: TGCGCCAGCAGCCAAGACAGGAACTCTGGAAACACCATATATTTT.

The chain couples TRBV4-2 to TRBJ1-2; perhaps TRBD1 as D (6 bases). The CDR3 spans 15 residues. V dropped 0 bases and J dropped 4 bases, with 12 bases sitting between them. Germline assignment: CDR1 LGHNA and CDR2 YNFKEQ. The CDR3 reads CASSQDLDRSYGYTF. CDR3 nucleotides: TGTGCCAGCAGCCAAGATCTTGACAGGAGCTATGGCTACACCTTC.

This chain joins TRBV7-9 and TRBJ2-3, with a weak D call TRBD2 (6 bases). The length of the CDR3 is 16 residues. Between the trimmed V and J ends, which lost 4 bases and 2 bases, there was a span of 16 bases. Germline values: CDR1 SEHNR, CDR2 FQNEAQ (reference sequence). The CDR3 protein is CASSSGRGVNTDTQYF. CDR3 in DNA: TGTGCCAGCAGCTCCGGGCGCGGGGTAAACACAGATACGCAGTATTTT. The full variable domain, with the rest looked up from reference TRBV7-9 and TRBJ2-3, is DTGVSQNPRHKITKRGQNVTFRCDPISEHNRLYWYRQTLGQGPEFLTYFQNEAQLEKSRLLSDRFSAERPKGSFSTLEIQRTEQGDSAMYLCASSSGRGVNTDTQYFGPGTRLTVL.

J is TRBJ2-3 and V is TRBV7-9; D is possibly TRBD2 (6 bases). V lost 3 bases and J lost 4, with 14 bases in between. The germline gives CDR1 SEHNR, CDR2 FQNEAQ (reference sequence). The CDR3 is 15 residues long. The CDR3 region is CASSLGRGLSDTQYF. CDR3 in DNA: TGTGCCAGCAGCTTGGGACGGGGACTGTCAGATACGCAGTATTTT.

The chain is built from TRBV2 and TRBJ2-1; 7 bases match TRBD1. J was trimmed by 6 bases and V by 6 bases; bases with no gene match: 11. Germline CDR1 is SNHLY and CDR2 is FYNNEI. This CDR3 is 15 amino acids long. In DNA form, the CDR3 reads TGTGCCAGCAGCCCCGGCCAGGGGGTAGTCAATGAGCAGTTCTTC. Encoded protein: CASSPGQGVVNEQFF.

The J gene is TRBJ2-3, the V gene TRBV10-3; 12 nucleotides align to TRBD2. Germline CDR1 ENHRY, CDR2 SYGVKD. V lost 8 bases, J lost 0 bases, and 9 bases stayed unmatched. This CDR3 region has 17 residues. The CDR3 DNA is TGTGCCATCTCTACCACCGGGACTAGCGGGAGCACAGATACGCAGTATTTT. Protein sequence: CAISTTGTSGSTDTQYF.

V usage is TRBV5-5 and J usage is TRBJ2-5; D gene uncertain. CDR3 size: 13 residues. The germline V gene has CDR1 SGHKS and CDR2 YYEKEE (reference sequence). Trimming removed 1 base from V and 5 bases from J, with 9 bases in between. CDR3 bases: TGTGCCAGCAGCTTGTACGCGAGGGAGACCCAGTACTTC. This codes for CASSLYARETQYF.

The CDR3 here is CASSQEGPGRGVQETQYF. For the CDR3, the DNA is TGTGCCAGCAGCCAAGAAGGCCCTGGGCGGGGAGTACAAGAGACCCAGTACTTC. V and J are TRBV3-1 (or the pseudogene TRBV3-2) and TRBJ2-5, with a weak D call TRBD2 (6 bases). Trimming cost V 0 bases and J 2 bases, with 19 bases left between them. This CDR3 has 18 residues. CDR1 is LGHDT, CDR2 YNNKEL, per germline (reference sequence).

The rearrangement joins TRBV6-2 or TRBV6-3 to TRBJ2-7; 8 bases are shared with TRBD2. V lost 2 bases and J lost 3; bases outside the gene matches: 3. Germline values: CDR1 MNHEY, CDR2 SVGEGT. The length of the CDR3 is 14 residues. CDR3 protein: CASSYLAGYYEQYF. In DNA, the CDR3 is TGTGCCAGCAGTTACCTAGCGGGTTACTACGAGCAGTACTTC.